Each of the 17 T cell receptor beta chains below was sequenced from the same sample in a study of beta chain features in type 1 diabetes. Every isolated RNA sample was fully reverse transcribed, so sequencing captured expressed TCRB transcripts. Only in-frame clones appear in the TCRdb table, and some are missing; sequencing was by immunoSEQ multiplex PCR. The sample carries 390,000 or so clones, approximately 15% recorded once. Input material: naive CD4+ T cells from blood. These receptors were obtained from a man aged 25 to 40 in good health.

The J gene is TRBJ1-1, the V gene TRBV13, with D hard to call. CDR1 is PRHDT and CDR2 is FYEKMQ in the germline V gene (reference sequence). The V end lost 0 bases, the J end lost 3 bases, and 11 bases lay between the germline ends. CDR3 size: 15 residues. The CDR3 DNA reads TGTGCCAGCAGCTTAGGCAACAAGAGATACACTGAAGCTTTCTTT. Its translation: CASSLGNKRYTEAFF.

This clone was seen more than once but under ten times. The chain has TRBV6-6 and TRBJ2-1; 10 nucleotides line up with TRBD2. From germline, CDR1 is MNHNY and CDR2 SVGAGI (reference sequence). The J segment lost 6 bases and the V segment lost 5 bases, leaving 10 bases of the junction unmatched. This CDR3 comprises 16 residues. This CDR3 reads CASSGTLAGAGNEQFF. CDR3 in DNA: TGTGCCAGCAGTGGGACTCTAGCGGGAGCTGGCAATGAGCAGTTCTTC.

This clone was counted between two and nine times. V gene TRBV7-2 combines with J gene TRBJ2-3; TRBD1 or TRBD2 may be the D gene (5 bases each). Between the trimmed V and J ends, which lost 5 bases and 2 bases, there was a span of 14 bases. The germline V gene encodes CDR1 SGHTA and CDR2 FQGNSA. The CDR3 consists of 15 residues. The CDR3 DNA reads as TGTGCCAGCAGCCGCGAGAGGGGAATCACAGATACGCAGTATTTT. Residues: CASSRERGITDTQYF.

This clone appeared a few times. The CDR3 region is CATSRERRSTDTQYF. CDR3 sequence (DNA): TGTGCCACCAGCAGAGAGCGACGTAGCACAGATACGCAGTATTTT. The chain combines TRBV15 with TRBJ2-3; D not resolved. Germline loops: CDR1 LNHNV, CDR2 YYDKDF (reference sequence). V dropped 0 bases and J dropped 0 bases, with 7 bases sitting between them. CDR3 length: 15 residues.

The chain uses TRBV18 and TRBJ1-2, with D perhaps TRBD1 (6 bases). V was shortened by 3 bases and J by 4 bases, with 15 bases between the two germline ends. Germline CDR1 is KGHSH and CDR2 is LQKENI. CDR3 length: 15 residues. The DNA for the CDR3 is TGTGCCAGCTCACCTGGGCAGGGGTCCCTCTATGGCTACACCTTC. Translated: CASSPGQGSLYGYTF.

The chain combines TRBV4-1 with TRBJ2-1; perhaps D is TRBD1 or TRBD2 (6 bases each). V lost 6 bases and J 0 bases, leaving 15 bases between the germline ends. The CDR3 has 16 amino acids. Germline V lookup: CDR1 MGHRA, CDR2 YSYEKL. The CDR3 DNA sequence: TGCGCCAGCAGAAAGAGGGGGGCTAGCTCCTACAATGAGCAGTTCTTC. Translating it yields CASRKRGASSYNEQFF.

This clone was seen more than once but under ten times. This sequence joins TRBV30 and TRBJ2-4, with D uncertain. Germline CDR1 is GTSNPN and CDR2 is SVGIG (reference sequence). This CDR3 is built from 11 residues. DNA of the CDR3: TGTGCTCAGAGGTGGTATAACATTCAGTACTTC. Translation gives CAQRWYNIQYF.

In its sample, this clone was seen a few times. The chain is built from TRBV6-5 and TRBJ1-1; TRBD1 matches at 7 bases. This CDR3 has 15 amino acids. The germline V gene has CDR1 MNHEY and CDR2 SVGAGI. Trimming at V came to 5 bases and at J to 2 bases, leaving 8 bases not matched to a gene. CDR3 loop: CASSAGTVVNTEAFF. The CDR3 coding sequence is TGTGCCAGCAGTGCCGGGACAGTCGTTAACACTGAAGCTTTCTTT.

The chain is built from TRBV7-2 and TRBJ1-1, with D perhaps matching TRBD1 (5 bases). V was shortened by 1 base and J by 5 bases, with 11 bases between the two germline ends. In germline, CDR1 is SGHTA, CDR2 FQGNSA. This CDR3 is 14 amino acids long. The DNA of the CDR3 is TGTGCCAGCAGCTTAGTGGGCAGGGATACTGAAGCTTTCTTT. Translated: CASSLVGRDTEAFF.

This clone has a handful of counts. The chain links TRBV7-2 to TRBJ1-1; 12 nucleotides match TRBD1. CDR1 and CDR2 (germline): SGHTA, FQGNSA. This CDR3 is 14 amino acids long. Germline trimming cut 4 bases from V and 7 bases from J; bases unmatched to any gene: 4. CDR3 sequence (DNA): TGTGCCAGCAGCTGGGGACAGGGGGCTGGTGAAGCTTTCTTT. Translation gives CASSWGQGAGEAFF.

This clone was seen more than once but under ten times. This chain connects TRBV29-1 to TRBJ1-1; D is perhaps TRBD1 (5 bases). This CDR3 contains 15 residues. Germline loops: CDR1 SQVTM, CDR2 ANQGSEA. Between the trimmed V and J ends, which lost 4 bases and 0 bases, there was a span of 15 bases. CDR3: CSVVREGRMNTEAFF. Here the CDR3 DNA reads TGCAGCGTTGTGCGGGAGGGGAGAATGAACACTGAAGCTTTCTTT.

V and J are TRBV29-1 and TRBJ2-1; D is possibly TRBD2 (6 bases). Germline assignment: CDR1 SQVTM and CDR2 ANQGSEA. CDR3 length equals 16 residues. Deletions cut 4 bases from V and 6 bases from J, with 22 bases between. CDR3 DNA: TGCAGCGTTGGGCGGGGAAGGGGTCAGGGTGGCAATGAGCAGTTCTTC. The encoded protein is CSVGRGRGQGGNEQFF.

The rearrangement uses TRBV10-3 and TRBJ1-2; 7 nucleotides align to TRBD1. CDR1 is ENHRY, CDR2 SYGVKD, per germline. This CDR3 comprises 17 residues. After removal of 0 bases from V and 0 bases from J, the junction contained 7 bases not matched to a gene. The DNA for the CDR3 is TGTGCCATCAGTGAGTCCGCGACAGGGATAGCTAACTATGGCTACACCTTC. It specifies CAISESATGIANYGYTF.

J is TRBJ2-3 and V is TRBV9, with 13 bases aligning to TRBD2. Germline CDR1 and CDR2: SGDLS and YYNGEE. With 3 bases clipped from V and 6 bases from J, the junction kept 7 bases outside the gene matches. The CDR3 has 16 amino acids. The CDR3 here is CASSARTSGGRDTQYF. CDR3 DNA sequence: TGTGCCAGCAGCGCAAGGACTAGCGGGGGCAGGGATACGCAGTATTTT.

This clone was observed a handful of times. CDR3 sequence reads: CASSQDTGRNTEAFF. DNA for the CDR3: TGCGCCAGCAGCCAAGACACAGGGAGGAACACTGAAGCTTTCTTT. The chain carries TRBV4-1 and TRBJ1-1; D is possibly TRBD1 (6 bases). V lost 0 bases and J 1 base, leaving 9 bases between the germline ends. This CDR3 contains 15 residues. Germline CDR1 MGHRA, CDR2 YSYEKL.

This clone was picked up a small number of times. The genes are TRBV25-1 and TRBJ2-3, with 7 nucleotides matching TRBD2. The CDR3 loop spans 16 amino acids. CDR1 is MGHDK, CDR2 SYGVNS, per germline. The V gene end was trimmed by 5 bases and the J gene end by 3 bases; junction bases not matched to a gene: 11. For the CDR3, the DNA is TGTGCCAGCAGTTCACTCGGGGAGGGTACGACAGATACGCAGTATTTT. Amino acids: CASSSLGEGTTDTQYF.

This chain joins TRBV27 and TRBJ1-4; no clear D gene. Germline values: CDR1 MNHEY, CDR2 SMNVEV (reference sequence). The CDR3 is 13 amino acids. Trimming took 8 bases from V and 8 from J, leaving 15 bases between them. CDR3 residues: CASRLKGFEKLFF. The CDR3 DNA reads as TGTGCCAGCCGCTTAAAGGGTTTCGAAAAACTGTTTTTT.